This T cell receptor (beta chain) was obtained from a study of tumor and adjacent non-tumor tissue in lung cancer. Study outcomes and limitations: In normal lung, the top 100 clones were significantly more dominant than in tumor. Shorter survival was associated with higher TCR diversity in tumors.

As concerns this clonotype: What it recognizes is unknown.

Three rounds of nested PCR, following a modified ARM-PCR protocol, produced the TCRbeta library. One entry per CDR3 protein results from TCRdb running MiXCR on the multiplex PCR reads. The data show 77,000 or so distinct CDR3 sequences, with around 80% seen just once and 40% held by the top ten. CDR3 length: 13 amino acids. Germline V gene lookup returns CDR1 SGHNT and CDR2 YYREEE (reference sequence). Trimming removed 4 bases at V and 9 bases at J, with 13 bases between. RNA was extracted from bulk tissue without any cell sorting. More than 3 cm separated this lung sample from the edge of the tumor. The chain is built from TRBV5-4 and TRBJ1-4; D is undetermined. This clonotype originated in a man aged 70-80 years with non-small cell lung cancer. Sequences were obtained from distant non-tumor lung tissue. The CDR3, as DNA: TGTGCCAGCAGCATGGAGATGGATAAAAAACTGTTTTTT. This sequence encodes CASSMEMDKKLFF.